What follows are 3 T cell receptor beta chains derived from one specimen sequenced in a study of CD8+CD57+ T cells in acquired aplastic anemia. Genomic DNA, the template, was used for profiling of the TCR beta VDJ and CDR3. MiXCR, applied by TCRdb to the reads, yields one record per CDR3 protein. Here the sample spans tens of thousands of distinct CDR3 sequences, about 63% being singletons. Sequenced patients had shown CD8+CD57+ cell expansion by flow cytometry. Sample: sorted CD4+, CD8+, or CD8+CD57+ T cells (not recorded which) from PBMCs. The receptors stem from a human donor with aplastic anemia.

The rearrangement joins TRBV25-1 to TRBJ2-7; D possibly uses TRBD1 or TRBD2 (6 bases each). Germline V CDR1 and CDR2: MGHDK, SYGVNS. The CDR3 has 13 residues. V was pared by 6 bases and J by 3 bases, with 12 bases between. The CDR3 sequence: CASRGGGSYEQYF. CDR3 DNA: TGTGCCAGCAGGGGGGGCGGAAGCTACGAGCAGTACTTC.

To note about this clonotype: One end of the junction varies from germline; a read error may be responsible. This chain joins TRBV24-1 and TRBJ2-7; D remains ambiguous. Germline V CDR1 and CDR2: KGHDR, SFDVKD. The length of the CDR3 is 13 residues. The CDR3 loop is CASSSYVSYEQYF. CDR3 DNA sequence: TGTGCCAGCAGTTCTTATGTCAGCTACGAGCAGTACTTC.

This clonotype has only a few counts. V is TRBV10-1 and J is TRBJ1-2; D possibly corresponds to TRBD1 (5 bases). Germline V gene lookup returns CDR1 WNHNN and CDR2 SYGVQD (reference sequence). The length of the CDR3 is 11 residues. Deletions cut 6 bases from V and 7 bases from J, with 9 bases between. The CDR3 sequence: CASRSTAGYTF. CDR3 DNA: TGCGCCAGCAGATCGACAGCTGGCTACACCTTC.